The rows below give T cell receptor beta chains drawn from one sample of a study of immune evolution from preneoplasia to lung adenocarcinoma. Data came from immunoSEQ multiplex PCR; TCRdb stores just in-frame clones and leaves some out. The sample lists 5,000 to 6,000 clones; about 82% were seen once. The sequencing input was FFPE minimally invasive lung adenocarcinoma tissue. These receptor sequences come from a person aged 60 to 80 with lung adenocarcinoma. The CDR3 runs from the conserved cysteine through the conserved F or W. Fields, in order: J gene, V gene, D gene, clone size, CDR3 protein, CDR3 DNA. A D gene is named only where the DNA matches it firmly. Clone size appears in some rows only: once, few, many, or a class for an expanded clone.

TRBJ1-2	TRBV5-1	TRBD1	NA	CASSVTGTGDGYTF	TGCGCCAGCAGCGTAACCGGGACAGGGGATGGCTACACCTTC
TRBJ2-5	TRBV28	NA	few	CASSLLRVGETQYF	TGTGCCAGCAGTTTATTGCGGGTCGGGGAGACCCAGTACTTC
TRBJ1-2	TRBV25-1	NA	NA	CASSASGDLYGYTF	TGTGCCAGCAGTGCCTCGGGGGATCTCTATGGCTACACCTTC
TRBJ1-2	TRBV7-9	NA	NA	CASSLGSTDGYTF	TGTGCCAGCAGCTTGGGTTCGACAGATGGCTACACCTTC
TRBJ1-2	TRBV29-1	TRBD1	NA	CSVVRDSYGYTF	TGCAGCGTGGTCCGGGACAGTTATGGCTACACCTTC
TRBJ1-3	TRBV5-6	NA	NA	CASSFGLSRGSRGNTIYF	TGTGCCAGCAGTTTCGGACTGAGTAGGGGAAGTCGTGGAAACACCATATATTTT
TRBJ1-4	TRBV7-9	TRBD1	NA	CASSFWDRDRSEKLFF	TGTGCCAGCAGCTTTTGGGATCGGGACAGGAGTGAAAAACTGTTTTTT
TRBJ1-2	TRBV6-5	NA	few	CASSHRGGANYGYTF	TGTGCCAGCAGTCACCGGGGGGGTGCTAACTATGGCTACACCTTC
TRBJ1-5	TRBV7-6	NA	NA	CASSPLSTGVLLQPQHF	TGTGCCAGCAGCCCCCTCTCCACAGGTGTCCTTCTCCAGCCCCAGCATTTT
TRBJ2-3	TRBV27	TRBD2	NA	CASSLFRLAGAKNTQYF	TGTGCCAGCAGTTTGTTCCGACTAGCGGGAGCGAAGAATACGCAGTATTTT
TRBJ2-7	TRBV9	TRBD1	NA	CASSVGDRGIEQYF	TGTGCCAGCAGCGTAGGGGACAGGGGGATCGAGCAGTACTTC
TRBJ2-2	TRBV28	TRBD2	NA	CASRGLVGAGELFF	TGTGCCAGCAGGGGACTAGTCGGCGCCGGGGAGCTGTTTTTT
TRBJ2-3	TRBV6-1	NA	NA	CATSRQDTQYF	TGTGCCACCTCAAGGCAAGATACGCAGTATTTT
TRBJ2-3	TRBV6-4	NA	NA	CASSVDRNTDTQYF	TGTGCCAGCAGCGTAGACAGGAACACAGATACGCAGTATTTT
TRBJ1-1	TRBV5-4	TRBD1	NA	CASSTRQGPEAFF	TGTGCCAGCAGCACAAGACAGGGTCCGGAAGCTTTCTTT
TRBJ2-5	TRBV19	TRBD1	NA	CASSRTGKETQYF	TGTGCCAGTTCCCGGACAGGGAAGGAGACCCAGTACTTC
TRBJ1-2	TRBV9	TRBD1	NA	CASSTGTGPNYGYTF	TGTGCCAGCAGCACTGGGACAGGGCCTAACTATGGCTACACCTTC
TRBJ2-1	TRBV12-5	NA	NA	CASGLVQMRTLKSSYNEQFF	TGTGCTAGTGGTTTGGTACAAATGAGGACTTTAAAAAGCTCCTACAATGAGCAGTTCTTC
TRBJ2-4	TRBV5-4	NA	NA	CASSLGQTGPLNIQYF	TGTGCCAGCAGCTTAGGTCAGACAGGACCTTTAAACATTCAGTACTTC
TRBJ1-1	TRBV30	NA	NA	CAHRQNTEAFF	TGTGCCCATCGACAGAACACTGAAGCTTTCTTT
TRBJ2-1	TRBV30	NA	NA	CAWALNYNEQFF	TGTGCCTGGGCGTTAAACTACAATGAGCAGTTCTTC
TRBJ1-1	TRBV18	NA	NA	CASSQGSAGTEAFF	TGTGCCAGCTCACAGGGGTCTGCGGGCACTGAAGCTTTCTTT
TRBJ1-1	TRBV9	TRBD1	NA	CASSPQGAGTEAFF	TGTGCCAGCAGCCCACAGGGGGCTGGAACTGAAGCTTTCTTT
TRBJ2-2	TRBV4-3	NA	NA	CASSQVPTGTGELFF	TGCGCCAGCAGCCAAGTACCAACGGGGACCGGGGAGCTGTTTTTT
TRBJ2-2	TRBV5-4	NA	NA	CASSLPGPKSRELFF	TGTGCCAGCAGCTTGCCGGGTCCGAAGTCCCGGGAGCTGTTTTTT
TRBJ1-1	TRBV5-1	NA	NA	CASSLVGAGNTEAFF	TGCGCCAGCAGCTTGGTCGGGGCAGGAAACACTGAAGCTTTCTTT
TRBJ1-2	TRBV28	NA	NA	CASRQEFNYGYTF	TGTGCCAGCAGACAGGAGTTTAACTATGGCTACACCTTC
TRBJ2-1	TRBV19	TRBD2	NA	CASSRGTTEQFF	TGTGCCAGTAGTAGGGGGACTACGGAGCAGTTCTTC
TRBJ2-5	TRBV7-8	NA	few	CASSSLARETQYF	TGTGCCAGCAGCTCTCTTGCGCGGGAGACCCAGTACTTC
TRBJ1-1	TRBV19	TRBD1	NA	CASRGQGGTEAFF	TGTGCCAGTAGAGGACAGGGAGGTACTGAAGCTTTCTTT
TRBJ2-7	TRBV18	NA	NA	CASSLIPADSGYEQYF	TGTGCCAGCTCACTCATCCCCGCTGATAGCGGCTACGAGCAGTACTTC
TRBJ2-5	TRBV11-2	NA	NA	CASSLGPGPQETQYF	TGTGCCAGCAGCTTAGGTCCAGGGCCGCAAGAGACCCAGTACTTC
TRBJ1-1	TRBV11-2	TRBD1	NA	CASRPTGVGGAFF	TGTGCCAGCAGACCCACAGGGGTTGGGGGGGCTTTCTTT
TRBJ1-1	TRBV5-5	NA	NA	CASSFGQNYMNTEAFF	TGTGCCAGCAGCTTTGGACAGAACTATATGAACACTGAAGCTTTCTTT
TRBJ1-1	TRBV7-8	NA	NA	CASILRVGDTEAFF	TGTGCCAGCATCCTAAGGGTGGGGGACACTGAAGCTTTCTTT
TRBJ2-7	TRBV5-6	TRBD2	NA	CASSQGPASTSGGLNF	TGTGCCAGCAGCCAAGGACCTGCGTCGACTAGCGGGGGCCTGAACTTC
TRBJ2-2	TRBV6-5	TRBD1	NA	CASSYGTANTGELFF	TGTGCCAGCAGTTACGGGACAGCCAACACCGGGGAGCTGTTTTTT
TRBJ1-2	TRBV6-1	NA	once	CASGRARDYGYTF	TGTGCCAGCGGACGGGCTCGGGACTATGGCTACACCTTC
TRBJ1-1	TRBV10-2	NA	NA	CASRVGPNTEAFF	TGCGCCAGCAGGGTCGGGCCGAACACTGAAGCTTTCTTT
TRBJ2-7	TRBV29-1	NA	NA	CSVGGPTFSYEQYF	TGCAGCGTGGGGGGACCGACTTTCTCCTACGAGCAGTACTTC
TRBJ1-2	TRBV5-1	NA	NA	CASSPSGRTLVYGYTF	TGCGCCAGCAGCCCAAGCGGCAGGACACTGGTCTATGGCTACACCTTC
TRBJ1-5	TRBV6-4	NA	NA	CASNFSQPQHF	TGTGCCAGCAATTTCAGCCAGCCCCAGCATTTT
TRBJ2-1	TRBV29-1	TRBD2	NA	CSVASGNNEQFF	TGCAGCGTTGCTAGCGGGAACAATGAGCAGTTCTTC
TRBJ1-2	TRBV28	TRBD1	NA	CASSGTVPNGYTF	TGTGCCAGCAGTGGGACAGTCCCTAATGGCTACACCTTC
TRBJ2-7	TRBV4-1	TRBD2	NA	CASSQLGLAGERSVEQYF	TGCGCCAGCAGCCAACTGGGACTAGCGGGAGAAAGGTCGGTCGAGCAGTACTTC
TRBJ1-2	TRBV28	NA	once	CASSEGERGYTF	TGTGCCAGCAGCGAGGGGGAAAGGGGCTACACCTTC
TRBJ1-2	TRBV5-1	NA	few	CASRGMRGSGYTF	TGCGCCAGCCGTGGGATGAGGGGCTCTGGCTACACCTTC
TRBJ1-5	TRBV6-1	TRBD1	once	CASSAGQGQPQHF	TGTGCCAGCAGTGCGGGACAGGGGCAGCCCCAGCATTTT
TRBJ1-4	TRBV6-5	NA	NA	CASRAWGEKLFF	TGTGCCAGCAGAGCGTGGGGTGAAAAACTGTTTTTT